Listed here are 23 T cell receptor beta chains from one sample, sequenced in a study of blood T cell repertoires in COVID-19. The method was immunoSEQ multiplex PCR; TCRdb's version includes in-frame clones alone and lacks a portion of them. The sample has under 55,000 clones, less than 80% seen once; the top ten hold roughly 25%. The sequenced material came from peripheral blood. Receptor source: a man between 65 and 80 years old with acute or convalescent COVID-19.

In this sample, this clone turned up once. The genes are TRBV27 and TRBJ2-2, with TRBD1 identical over 7 bases. Germline V gene sequence: CDR1 MNHEY, CDR2 SMNVEV (reference sequence). This CDR3 contains 13 residues. The trim removed 5 bases at V and 8 bases at J, leaving 5 bases unmatched. The CDR3 region is CASSLQGFGELFF. The CDR3 DNA sequence: TGTGCCAGCAGTCTACAGGGGTTTGGGGAGCTGTTTTTT.

V gene TRBV10-1 combines with J gene TRBJ2-3, with 9 bases identical to TRBD2. CDR3 length equals 18 residues. The germline CDR1 and CDR2 sequences are WNHNN and SYGVQD (reference sequence). V shed 0 bases, J shed 2 bases, and the junction held 9 bases outside the gene matches. Written as DNA, the CDR3 is TGCGCCAGCAGTGAGTCGGTTGTTAGCGGGGGATTCACAGATACGCAGTATTTT. Residues: CASSESVVSGGFTDTQYF.

The rearrangement uses TRBV7-2 and TRBJ1-2; a weak D match, TRBD1 (5 bases). V dropped 1 base and J dropped 8 bases, with 14 bases sitting between them. Germline CDR1 and CDR2: SGHTA and FQGNSA. The length of the CDR3 is 14 residues. Written as DNA, the CDR3 is TGTGCCAGCAGCTTAGTATCAGGGTCTGAGGGCTACACCTTC. As protein: CASSLVSGSEGYTF.

The chain uses TRBV24-1 and TRBJ2-7; D perhaps matches TRBD2 (6 bases). This CDR3 region has 14 residues. Germline CDR1 is KGHDR and CDR2 is SFDVKD. Between the trimmed V and J ends, which lost 3 bases and 2 bases, there was a span of 10 bases. The CDR3 here is CATSDGLAPYEQYF. In DNA form, the CDR3 reads TGTGCCACCAGTGATGGGCTAGCGCCCTACGAGCAGTACTTC.

V is TRBV6-4 and J is TRBJ2-2, with D unclear. This CDR3 region has 13 residues. Per the germline V gene, CDR1 is MRHNA and CDR2 is SNTAGT. V was clipped by 2 bases and J by 3 bases, with 4 bases between them. The CDR3: CASSDRDTGELFF. The CDR3 region has the DNA TGTGCCAGCAGTGACCGGGACACCGGGGAGCTGTTTTTT.

The rearrangement joins TRBV7-3 to TRBJ2-2, with TRBD1 identical over 8 bases. Germline V gene lookup returns CDR1 SGHTA and CDR2 FQGTGA. V was clipped by 5 bases and J by 3 bases; unmatched bases: 5. The CDR3 is 15 residues long. This CDR3 is CASSPGGRDTGELFF. As DNA, the CDR3 is TGTGCCAGCAGCCCAGGGGGCCGGGACACCGGGGAGCTGTTTTTT.

The chain uses TRBV7-2 and TRBJ2-3, with 11 bases fitting TRBD2. This CDR3 comprises 19 residues. V shed 2 bases and J 2 bases; nucleotides not matched to a gene: 12. Looked up from germline, CDR1 is SGHTA and CDR2 is FQGNSA. The CDR3 bases are TGTGCCAGCAGCTTATACACTAGCGGGAGCTGGGGGGACACAGATACGCAGTATTTT. It translates to CASSLYTSGSWGDTDTQYF.

This clone was seen a single time. This rearrangement joins TRBV5-6 to TRBJ2-5; a possible D gene is TRBD1 (6 bases). Trimming stripped 4 bases from V and 1 base from J, with 11 bases between. Germline lookup yields CDR1 SGHDT and CDR2 YYEEEE. The CDR3 runs to 14 residues. This CDR3 reads CASSQTGSQETQYF. CDR3 DNA sequence: TGTGCCAGCAGCCAGACAGGTAGCCAAGAGACCCAGTACTTC.

The chain couples TRBV5-6 to TRBJ2-5, with 10 bases that match TRBD2. The V gene end was trimmed by 3 bases and the J gene end by 4 bases; junction bases not matched to a gene: 9. Germline V gene sequence: CDR1 SGHDT, CDR2 YYEEEE. This CDR3 has 16 residues. CDR3 loop: CASSSWEASGGETQYF. The CDR3 DNA reads as TGTGCCAGCAGCTCCTGGGAGGCTAGCGGGGGAGAGACCCAGTACTTC.

Only one count was recorded for this clone. The chain employs TRBV6-1 and TRBJ2-5; TRBD2 agrees at 9 bases. V was clipped by 1 base and J by 6 bases; unmatched bases: 6. CDR3 length equals 15 residues. The germline V gene encodes CDR1 MNHNS and CDR2 SASEGT. The CDR3 nucleotides read TGTGCCAGCAGTGAAGGGACTAGCGCCAGCCAGACCCAGTACTTC. It is translated as CASSEGTSASQTQYF.

CDR3 residues: CAWSVQGRQFF. The CDR3 DNA reads TGTGCCTGGAGTGTACAGGGGAGGCAGTTCTTC. V is TRBV30 and J is TRBJ2-1; TRBD1 matches at 7 bases. Germline CDR1 is GTSNPN and CDR2 is SVGIG (reference sequence). The CDR3 totals 11 residues. V lost 0 bases and J lost 12; bases outside the gene matches: 2.

This clone was observed a handful of times. This chain connects TRBV7-2 to TRBJ2-2; maybe TRBD1 (5 bases). The CDR3 extends over 14 amino acids. Looked up from germline, CDR1 is SGHTA and CDR2 is FQGNSA. Between the trimmed V and J ends, which lost 5 bases and 6 bases, there was a span of 13 bases. The CDR3 coding sequence is TGTGCCAGCAGCCCGGGCCCAGGGTCCGGGGAGCTGTTTTTT. This sequence encodes CASSPGPGSGELFF.

V gene TRBV2 combines with J gene TRBJ2-5, with 8 bases matching TRBD2. This CDR3 has 13 residues. The V segment lost 6 bases and the J segment 4 bases; nucleotides outside the gene matches: 4. Germline V gene sequence: CDR1 SNHLY, CDR2 FYNNEI. In DNA form, the CDR3 reads TGTGCCAGCAGGCTCGGGGGGGGAGAGACCCAGTACTTC. This translates into CASRLGGGETQYF.

J is TRBJ2-7 and V is TRBV2; TRBD2 matches 13 bases. CDR1 SNHLY and CDR2 FYNNEI come from the germline V gene. The ends lost 4 bases at V and 1 base at J; junction bases unmatched: 4. CDR3 size: 16 residues. The CDR3 protein is CASSAGLAGPSYEQYF. CDR3 sequence (DNA): TGTGCCAGCAGTGCGGGACTAGCGGGACCTTCCTACGAGCAGTACTTC.

The rearrangement uses TRBV29-1 and TRBJ2-5, with a tentative D call TRBD1 (5 bases). Germline loops: CDR1 SQVTM, CDR2 ANQGSEA. Trimming cost V 7 bases and J 4 bases, with 16 bases left between them. CDR3 length: 13 amino acids. The CDR3: CSASRVIGETQYF. The CDR3 nucleotides read TGCAGCGCGTCCAGGGTAATTGGAGAGACCCAGTACTTC. Supplemented by reference TRBV29-1 and TRBJ2-5, the full variable domain reads SAVISQKPSRDICQRGTSLTIQCQVDSQVTMMFWYRQQPGQSLTLIATANQGSEATYESGFVIDKFPISRPNLTFSTLTVSNMSPEDSSIYLCSASRVIGETQYFGPGTRLLVL.

The chain links TRBV6-6 to TRBJ1-3, with unresolved D. Germline CDR1 MNHNY, CDR2 SVGAGI (reference sequence). Trimming shortened V by 8 bases and J by 6 bases, and 11 bases separated the two germline ends. The CDR3 extends over 12 amino acids. The CDR3 DNA is TGTGCCAGCGAAAGGGAGGAAAACACCATATATTTT. Protein sequence: CASEREENTIYF.

The chain couples TRBV2 to TRBJ1-2, with 7 bases identical to TRBD1. Per the germline V gene, CDR1 is SNHLY and CDR2 is FYNNEI. The CDR3 contains 13 residues. Losses at the gene ends were 6 bases for V and 6 bases for J; bases not matched to a gene: 7. CDR3 nucleotides: TGTGCCAGCAGACTCACAGGGGACAATGGCTACACCTTC. This translates into CASRLTGDNGYTF.

V and J are TRBV5-4 and TRBJ1-2; 8 bases fit TRBD1. V lost 4 bases, J lost 4 bases, and 12 bases stayed unmatched. The CDR3 is 16 amino acids. Germline V lookup: CDR1 SGHNT, CDR2 YYREEE (reference sequence). CDR3 DNA: TGTGCCAGCAGCGTCCACTCAGGGGGCTACGGCTATGGCTACACCTTC. Residues: CASSVHSGGYGYGYTF.

Only a few counts were recorded for this clone. The chain combines TRBV5-6 with TRBJ1-4; D gene uncertain. Germline CDR1 is SGHDT and CDR2 is YYEEEE. The CDR3 contains 13 residues. V was trimmed by 3 bases and J by 11 bases, leaving 14 bases between them. The CDR3 sequence is CASSSTAEKKLFF. For the CDR3, the DNA is TGTGCCAGCAGCTCCACAGCCGAAAAGAAACTGTTTTTT.

V gene TRBV28 combines with J gene TRBJ2-2, with D unclear. CDR3 length: 15 amino acids. V lost 7 bases and J 1 base, leaving 13 bases between the germline ends. CDR1 is MDHEN, CDR2 SYDVKM, per germline. CDR3 sequence reads: CASMVASLNTGELFF. CDR3 nucleotide sequence: TGTGCCAGCATGGTCGCGTCCTTGAACACCGGGGAGCTGTTTTTT.

The chain uses TRBV6-2 or TRBV6-3 and TRBJ1-1; D not certain. The germline CDR1 and CDR2 sequences are MNHEY and SVGEGT. There are 17 residues in the CDR3. Deletions cut 0 bases from V and 0 bases from J, with 14 bases between. The CDR3 bases are TGTGCCAGCAGTTACTCCCAAGTCGGGTATATGAACACTGAAGCTTTCTTT. Translation: CASSYSQVGYMNTEAFF.

The chain combines TRBV5-1 with TRBJ2-1; 14 bases match TRBD2. V lost 3 bases to trimming and J lost 5 bases; unmatched junction nucleotides: 13. Germline V gene lookup returns CDR1 SGHRS and CDR2 YFSETQ. CDR3 length equals 19 residues. CDR3 DNA: TGCGCCAGCAGCTACGTAATATTGGGACTAGCGGGGGAACACAATGAGCAGTTCTTC. Amino acid sequence: CASSYVILGLAGEHNEQFF.

This clone was picked up many times. This chain connects TRBV11-3 to TRBJ2-4; tentative D call: TRBD1 (6 bases). Trimming removed 0 bases from V and 6 bases from J, with 21 bases in between. There are 18 residues in the CDR3. Germline V gene data show CDR1 as SGHNT and CDR2 as YENEEA. The CDR3 region has the DNA TGTGCCAGCAGCTTAGAGCAAGGGGGATCTGCTTCAGGAAACATTCAGTACTTC. Protein product: CASSLEQGGSASGNIQYF.